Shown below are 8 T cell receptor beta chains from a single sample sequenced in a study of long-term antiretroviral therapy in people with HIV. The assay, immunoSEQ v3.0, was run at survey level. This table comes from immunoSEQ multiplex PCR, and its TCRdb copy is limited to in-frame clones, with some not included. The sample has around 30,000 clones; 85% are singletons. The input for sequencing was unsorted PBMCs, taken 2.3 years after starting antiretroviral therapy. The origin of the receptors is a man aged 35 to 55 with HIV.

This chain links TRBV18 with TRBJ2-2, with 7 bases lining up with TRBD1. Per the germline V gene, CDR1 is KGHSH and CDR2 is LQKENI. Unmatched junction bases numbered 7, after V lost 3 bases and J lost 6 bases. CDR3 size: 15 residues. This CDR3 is CASSPDRVMPGELFF. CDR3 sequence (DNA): TGTGCCAGCTCACCTGACAGGGTGATGCCCGGGGAGCTGTTTTTT.

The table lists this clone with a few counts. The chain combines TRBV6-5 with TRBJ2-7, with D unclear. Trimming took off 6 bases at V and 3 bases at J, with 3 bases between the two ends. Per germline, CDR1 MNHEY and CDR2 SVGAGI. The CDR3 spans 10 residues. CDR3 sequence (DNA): TGTGCCAGCAGCAACTACGAGCAGTACTTC. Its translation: CASSNYEQYF.

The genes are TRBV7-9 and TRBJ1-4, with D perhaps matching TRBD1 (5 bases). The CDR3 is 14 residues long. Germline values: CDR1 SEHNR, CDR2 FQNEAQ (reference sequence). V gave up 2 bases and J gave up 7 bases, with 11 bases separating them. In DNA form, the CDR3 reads TGTGCCAGCAGCTTATGGCAGGGTTCTGAAAAACTGTTTTTT. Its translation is CASSLWQGSEKLFF.

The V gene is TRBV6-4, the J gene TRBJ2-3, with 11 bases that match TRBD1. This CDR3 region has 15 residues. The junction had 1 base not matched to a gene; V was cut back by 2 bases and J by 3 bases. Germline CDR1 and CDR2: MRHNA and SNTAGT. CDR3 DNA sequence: TGTGCCAGCAGTGACGGGACAGGGGGAACAGATACGCAGTATTTT. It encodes CASSDGTGGTDTQYF.

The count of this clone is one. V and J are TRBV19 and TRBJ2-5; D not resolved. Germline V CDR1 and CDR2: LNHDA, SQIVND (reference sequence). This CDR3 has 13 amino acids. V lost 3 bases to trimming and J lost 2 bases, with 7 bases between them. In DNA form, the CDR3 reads TGTGCCAGTAGTATGTACTCGCAAGAGACCCAGTACTTC. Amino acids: CASSMYSQETQYF. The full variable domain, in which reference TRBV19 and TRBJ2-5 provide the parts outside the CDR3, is DGGITQSPKYLFRKEGQNVTLSCEQNLNHDAMYWYRQDPGQGLRLIYYSQIVNDFQKGDIAEGYSVSREKKESFPLTVTSAQKNPTAFYLCASSMYSQETQYFGPGTRLLVL.

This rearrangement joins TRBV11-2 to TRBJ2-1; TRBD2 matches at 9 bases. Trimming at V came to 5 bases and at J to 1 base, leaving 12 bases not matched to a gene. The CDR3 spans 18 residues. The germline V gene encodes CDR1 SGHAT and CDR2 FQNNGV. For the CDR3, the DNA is TGTGCCAGCAGCCCCACCCAGAGGCTAGCGGGATCCTACAATGAGCAGTTCTTC. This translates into CASSPTQRLAGSYNEQFF. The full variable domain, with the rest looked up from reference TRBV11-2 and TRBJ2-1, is EAGVAQSPRYKIIEKRQSVAFWCNPISGHATLYWYQQILGQGPKLLIQFQNNGVVDDSQLPKDRFSAERLKGVDSTLKIQPAKLEDSAVYLCASSPTQRLAGSYNEQFFGPGTRLTVL.

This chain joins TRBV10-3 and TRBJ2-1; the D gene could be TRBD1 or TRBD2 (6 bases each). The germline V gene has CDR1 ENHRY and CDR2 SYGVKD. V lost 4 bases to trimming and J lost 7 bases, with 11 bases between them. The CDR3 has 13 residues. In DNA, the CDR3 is TGTGCCATCAGTGCAAGGGGGGAAAATGAGCAGTTCTTC. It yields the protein CAISARGENEQFF.

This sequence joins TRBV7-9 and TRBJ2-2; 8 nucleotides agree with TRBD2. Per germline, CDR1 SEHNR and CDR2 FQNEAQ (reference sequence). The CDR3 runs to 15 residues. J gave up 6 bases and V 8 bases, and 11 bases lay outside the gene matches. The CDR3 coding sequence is TGTGCCAGCCGCGACGGGACTAGTCGACCCGGGGAGCTGTTTTTT. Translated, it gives CASRDGTSRPGELFF. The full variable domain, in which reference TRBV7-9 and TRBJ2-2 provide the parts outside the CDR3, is DTGVSQNPRHKITKRGQNVTFRCDPISEHNRLYWYRQTLGQGPEFLTYFQNEAQLEKSRLLSDRFSAERPKGSFSTLEIQRTEQGDSAMYLCASRDGTSRPGELFFGEGSRLTVL.